What follows is one T cell receptor beta chain and its context. From germline, CDR1 is GTSNPN and CDR2 SVGIG (reference sequence). The CDR3 has 15 amino acids. The ends lost 4 bases at V and 0 bases at J; junction bases unmatched: 8. This sample was included in a study of blood T cell repertoires in COVID-19. Study information: The origin of the acute and convalescent COVID-19 samples was the United States, Italy and Spain.

Sequencing was performed with immunoSEQ multiplex PCR; in TCRdb, only in-frame clones are kept and a portion is missing. The sample carries 350,000 to 450,000 clones, 88% recorded once. A COVID-19 case had been met by exposed participants during the 2 weeks before study entry. This receptor was identified in a woman aged 18-29 years who had been exposed to COVID-19. Sequencing was done on a sample of PBMCs or T cells enriched from blood (not recorded which). V usage is TRBV30 and J usage is TRBJ1-1; 7 bases are a match to TRBD1. The CDR3 coding sequence is TGTGCCTGGAAAAGAGGGGGCCCGATGAACACTGAAGCTTTCTTT. Translating it yields CAWKRGGPMNTEAFF.